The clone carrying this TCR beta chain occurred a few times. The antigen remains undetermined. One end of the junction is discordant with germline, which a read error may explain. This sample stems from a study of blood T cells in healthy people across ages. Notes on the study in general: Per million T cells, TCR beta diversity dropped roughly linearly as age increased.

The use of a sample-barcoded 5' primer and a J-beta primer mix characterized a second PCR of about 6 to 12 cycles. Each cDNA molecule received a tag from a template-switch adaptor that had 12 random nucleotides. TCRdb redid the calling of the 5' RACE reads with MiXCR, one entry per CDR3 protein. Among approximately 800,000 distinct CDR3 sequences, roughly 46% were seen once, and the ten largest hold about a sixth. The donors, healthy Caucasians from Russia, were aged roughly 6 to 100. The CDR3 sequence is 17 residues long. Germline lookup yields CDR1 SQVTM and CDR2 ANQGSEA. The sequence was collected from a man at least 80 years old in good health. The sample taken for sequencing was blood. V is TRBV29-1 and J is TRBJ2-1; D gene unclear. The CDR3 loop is CSAETRTERSAYNEQFF. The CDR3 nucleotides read TGCAGCGCTGAAACCCGGACGGAAAGATCAGCTTACAATGAGCAGTTCTTC.